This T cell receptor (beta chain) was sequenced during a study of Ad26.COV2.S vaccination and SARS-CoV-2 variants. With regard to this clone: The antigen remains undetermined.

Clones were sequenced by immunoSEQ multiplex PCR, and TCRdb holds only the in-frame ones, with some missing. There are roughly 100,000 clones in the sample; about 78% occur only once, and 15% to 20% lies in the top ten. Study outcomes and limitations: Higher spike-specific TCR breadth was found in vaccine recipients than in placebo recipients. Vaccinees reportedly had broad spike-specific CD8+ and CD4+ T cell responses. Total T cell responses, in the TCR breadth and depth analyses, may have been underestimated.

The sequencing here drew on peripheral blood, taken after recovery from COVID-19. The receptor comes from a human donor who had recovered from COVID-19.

CDR3 nucleotide sequence: TGTGCCAGCAGCTTAATTTACGGGAACACCGGGGAGCTGTTTTTT. Its protein product is CASSLIYGNTGELFF. This chain uses TRBV11-1 with TRBJ2-2; no reliable D call. The CDR3 consists of 15 residues. Germline V gene lookup returns CDR1 SGHAT and CDR2 FQDESV (reference sequence). Trimming took 2 bases from V and 1 from J, leaving 8 bases between them.